These T cell receptor beta chains were read from a single sample in a study of cytomegalovirus exposure and HLA in healthy donors. TCRdb keeps only in-frame clones here, not all; method: immunoSEQ multiplex PCR. The data show approximately 120,000 clones, roughly nine tenths seen once. The sequenced material came from PBMCs. Receptor source: a woman aged 18-29 years in good health and CMV-seronegative. Both conserved end residues are trimmed from each CDR3. Fields, in order: clone size, J gene, D gene, V gene, CDR3 protein. A D gene is named only where the DNA matches it firmly. For some rows the clone size is stated as once, few or many, or as a class when expanded; others skip it.

.,TRBJ2-7,.,TRBV2,ASSGGLVYEQY
.,TRBJ2-1,.,TRBV14,ASRRSGEWNEQF
.,TRBJ1-1,TRBD1,TRBV19,ATGPGQGGVTEAF
.,TRBJ2-7,.,TRBV27,ASSPTSPYEQY
.,TRBJ1-2,TRBD1,TRBV28,ASSGQPYGYT
.,TRBJ2-7,.,TRBV7-9,ASSFSAGSSYEQY
few,TRBJ1-1,.,TRBV5-4,ASSLDRGEAF
once,TRBJ2-3,.,TRBV5-1,ASSLSGTDTQY
.,TRBJ2-6,.,TRBV11-2,ASSLLYSRTGANVLT
.,TRBJ1-1,.,TRBV29-1,SVRGRGSTEAF
.,TRBJ2-3,TRBD2,TRBV7-9,ASARGGTDTQY
.,TRBJ1-2,.,TRBV29-1,SAVQGLHGYT
.,TRBJ2-3,.,TRBV20-1,RPGTDTQY
.,TRBJ2-1,TRBD2,TRBV25-1,ASSPKRETVKDEQF
.,TRBJ2-1,TRBD2,TRBV11-2,ASRNWREGGEQF
.,TRBJ1-3,.,TRBV10-1,ASSGGSSGNTIY
.,TRBJ2-3,.,TRBV13,ASSSRVGADTQY
once,TRBJ2-7,.,TRBV27,ASSLRGNEQY
.,TRBJ1-5,TRBD1,TRBV27,ASSGVTGVGQPQH
.,TRBJ2-3,TRBD2,TRBV5-4,ASSSGTSGGLTQY
.,TRBJ1-2,.,TRBV29-1,SVEELEVLLDGYT
.,TRBJ1-4,.,TRBV7-9,ASSWMEGDEKLF
once,TRBJ2-2,TRBD1,TRBV19,ASSFWSGGPETGELF
.,TRBJ1-2,.,TRBV30,AWDTPEGRRRGYT
.,TRBJ2-2,TRBD2,TRBV11-3,ASTLAGADAGELF
few,TRBJ2-2,.,TRBV30,AWSVQGFVTGELF
.,TRBJ1-5,.,TRBV4-2,ASSQDITGNQPQH
.,TRBJ2-5,TRBD1,TRBV7-9,ASSRPGTGWETQY
.,TRBJ1-4,.,TRBV7-2,ASSLGGLYEKLF
.,TRBJ1-2,TRBD1,TRBV19,ASSVGTASPNYGYT
.,TRBJ2-1,.,TRBV18,ASSAFDPWSSYNEQF
few,TRBJ1-3,TRBD1,TRBV4-2,ASSPGTGTGNTIY